One sample yielded the 19 T cell receptor beta chains listed below, sequenced in a study of monozygotic twins with inflammatory bowel disease. TCRdb reprocessed the 5' RACE reads and reports one entry per CDR3 protein, with no DNA. The record lists around 220,000 distinct CDR3 sequences, of which the ten most abundant hold roughly 7.7%. Sequencing was performed on blood. Receptors were obtained from a human donor with ulcerative colitis or Crohn's disease, or a healthy co-twin of an affected twin (not recorded which).

The genes are TRBV20-1 and TRBJ1-5; TCRdb's assignment of TRBD1 cannot be checked, as there is no DNA. The CDR3 is 16 amino acids. From germline, CDR1 is DFQATT and CDR2 SNEGSKA (reference sequence). CDR3 sequence reads: CSAPQTGISANQPQHF.

This chain links TRBV7-9 with TRBJ2-1. Germline-derived CDR1 and CDR2 are SEHNR and FQNEAQ (reference sequence). This CDR3 spans 14 amino acids. The CDR3 spells CASSLASGYNEQFF.

The V gene is TRBV20-1, the J gene TRBJ2-3; as DNA is missing, the TRBD2 call by TCRdb cannot be tested. The CDR3 extends over 12 amino acids. Germline V lookup: CDR1 DFQATT, CDR2 SNEGSKA (reference sequence). The CDR3 here is CSVEDTTDTQYF.

The chain recombines TRBV28 with TRBJ2-6. Germline V gene lookup returns CDR1 MDHEN and CDR2 SYDVKM. The CDR3 has 15 residues. CDR3 residues: CASSLFVSGANVLTF.

CDR3 sequence: CATSREATHEQYF. This chain uses TRBV15 with TRBJ2-7. The CDR3 runs to 13 residues. Germline V lookup: CDR1 LNHNV, CDR2 YYDKDF (reference sequence).

The chain couples TRBV18 to TRBJ1-1. Germline V gene sequence: CDR1 KGHSH, CDR2 LQKENI. CDR3 size: 13 residues. The CDR3 loop is CASSVDSGTEAFF.

This rearrangement joins TRBV6-1 to TRBJ2-7; the TCRdb D gene call, TRBD2, has no DNA to confirm it. Germline values: CDR1 MNHNS, CDR2 SASEGT. CDR3 length equals 15 residues. CDR3 sequence reads: CASRPPGLAVYEQYF.

The rearrangement links TRBV5-1 to TRBJ2-1; TCRdb designates TRBD1, a call that cannot be tested without DNA. CDR3 length equals 14 residues. The germline CDR1 and CDR2 sequences are SGHRS and YFSETQ. Here the CDR3 reads CASRWGAVGDEQFF.

V is TRBV29-1 and J is TRBJ1-2; TCRdb designates TRBD1, a call that cannot be tested without DNA. Germline loops: CDR1 SQVTM, CDR2 ANQGSEA. The CDR3 has 13 amino acids. CDR3 protein: CSVAAGGNYGYTF.

V and J are TRBV9 and TRBJ2-2; TCRdb proposes TRBD2, but this gene call is untestable without DNA. The germline gives CDR1 SGDLS, CDR2 YYNGEE. This CDR3 comprises 16 residues. CDR3 sequence: CASSVEAGRNTGELFF. Together with reference TRBV9 and TRBJ2-2, the CDR3 gives the full variable domain: DSGVTQTPKHLITATGQRVTLRCSPRSGDLSVYWYQQSLDQGLQFLIQYYNGEERAKGNILERFSAQQFPDLHSELNLSSLELGDSALYFCASSVEAGRNTGELFFGEGSRLTVL.

This sequence joins TRBV25-1 and TRBJ1-6; lacking DNA, the TRBD1 call made by TCRdb goes unchecked. Germline-derived CDR1 and CDR2 are MGHDK and SYGVNS. This CDR3 is 15 amino acids long. The CDR3 is CASSEYNREDSPLHF.

The genes are TRBV11-2 and TRBJ2-1. Germline V gives CDR1 SGHAT, CDR2 FQNNGV. The CDR3 is 16 amino acids. CDR3 region: CASSQEPDKSYNEQFF.

V and J are TRBV5-1 and TRBJ1-1; TCRdb's D gene call, TRBD1, goes unchecked for lack of DNA. The CDR3 totals 14 residues. Germline CDR1 and CDR2: SGHRS and YFSETQ. The CDR3 spells CASTPHPQNTEAFF.

CDR3 loop: CASSRAPSGQETQYF. The chain has TRBV18 and TRBJ2-5; checking the TCRdb D call of TRBD2 is not possible without DNA. This CDR3 has 15 amino acids. CDR1 and CDR2 from the germline V gene are KGHSH and LQKENI.

This chain uses TRBV28 with TRBJ2-3; TCRdb's D gene call, TRBD2, goes unchecked for lack of DNA. CDR1 and CDR2 from the germline V gene are MDHEN and SYDVKM. CDR3 length: 16 residues. CDR3 loop: CASRWGAGGGTDTQYF.

CDR3 sequence reads: CASSDEGARTGELFF. The rearrangement uses TRBV2 and TRBJ2-2; TCRdb indicates TRBD1, and absent DNA this call remains unverified. The germline CDR1 and CDR2 sequences are SNHLY and FYNNEI. The CDR3 extends over 15 amino acids.

The chain links TRBV7-2 to TRBJ1-4; there is no DNA to check the TCRdb D call of TRBD1. This CDR3 comprises 14 residues. Germline loops: CDR1 SGHTA, CDR2 FQGNSA. This CDR3 reads CASSTRGTNEKLFF.

The chain is built from TRBV28 and TRBJ2-5. CDR1 is MDHEN and CDR2 is SYDVKM in the germline V gene. The CDR3 covers 14 residues. The CDR3 here is CASSSPMDQETQYF.

V usage is TRBV5-5 and J usage is TRBJ1-4; TCRdb outputs TRBD1, but without DNA this stays unchecked. This CDR3 spans 12 amino acids. The V gene's germline CDR1 is SGHKS and CDR2 YYEKEE (reference sequence). The CDR3 reads CASSPWSEKLFF.